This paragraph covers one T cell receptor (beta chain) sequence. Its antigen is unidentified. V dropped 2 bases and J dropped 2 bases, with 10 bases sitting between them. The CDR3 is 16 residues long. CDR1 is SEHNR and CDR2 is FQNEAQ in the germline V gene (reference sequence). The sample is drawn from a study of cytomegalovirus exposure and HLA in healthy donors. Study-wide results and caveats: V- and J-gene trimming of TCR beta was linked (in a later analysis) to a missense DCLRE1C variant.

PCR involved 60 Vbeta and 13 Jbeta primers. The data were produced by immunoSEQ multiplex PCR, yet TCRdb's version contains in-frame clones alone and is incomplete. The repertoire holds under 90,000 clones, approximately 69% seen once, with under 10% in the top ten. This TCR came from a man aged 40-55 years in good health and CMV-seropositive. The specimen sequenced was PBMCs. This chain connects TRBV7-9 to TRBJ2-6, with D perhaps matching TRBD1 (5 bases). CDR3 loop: CASSLQGGTGANVLTF. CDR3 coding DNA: TGTGCCAGCAGCTTACAGGGTGGGACTGGGGCCAACGTCCTGACTTTC. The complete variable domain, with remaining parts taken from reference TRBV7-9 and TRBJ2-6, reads DTGVSQNPRHKITKRGQNVTFRCDPISEHNRLYWYRQTLGQGPEFLTYFQNEAQLEKSRLLSDRFSAERPKGSFSTLEIQRTEQGDSAMYLCASSLQGGTGANVLTFGAGSRLTVL.